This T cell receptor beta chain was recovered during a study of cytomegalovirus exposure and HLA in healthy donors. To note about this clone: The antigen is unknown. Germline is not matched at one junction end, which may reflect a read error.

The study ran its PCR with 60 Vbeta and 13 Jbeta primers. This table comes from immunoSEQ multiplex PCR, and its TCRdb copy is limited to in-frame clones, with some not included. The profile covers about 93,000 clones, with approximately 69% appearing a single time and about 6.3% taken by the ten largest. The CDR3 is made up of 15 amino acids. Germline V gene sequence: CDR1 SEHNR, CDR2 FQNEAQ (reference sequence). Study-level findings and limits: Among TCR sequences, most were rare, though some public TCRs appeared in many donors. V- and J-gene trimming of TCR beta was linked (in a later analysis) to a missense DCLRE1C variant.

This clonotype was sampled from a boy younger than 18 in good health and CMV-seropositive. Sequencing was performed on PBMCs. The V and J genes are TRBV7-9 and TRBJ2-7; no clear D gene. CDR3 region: CSSSLVVPLNYEQYF. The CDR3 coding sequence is TGTTCCAGCAGCTTAGTGGTACCACTGAACTACGAGCAGTACTTC.